This T cell receptor beta chain appears in the sequencing data of a study of cytomegalovirus exposure and HLA in healthy donors. Study outcomes and limitations: Among immune exposure information, only CMV serostatus was available. The study flagged approximately 180 TCR beta chains as cytomegalovirus-associated. Previously analyzed data showed that most TCR beta V segments were productive at a frequency of about 90% or about 30%.

The study sampled nominally healthy donors, though unrecorded immune exposures were likely. Details on this clone: Its cognate antigen is unknown.

The CDR3 has 14 residues. Per germline, CDR1 MNHNS and CDR2 SASEGT. V shed 2 bases, J shed 7 bases, and the junction held 3 bases outside the gene matches. Vbeta (60) and Jbeta (13) primers were used in the PCR. Profiling relied on immunoSEQ multiplex PCR, and the TCRdb table lists in-frame clones only, not all of them. This sample yields around 150,000 clones, of which 84% are seen a single time; 2% to 3% belongs to the top ten. What was sequenced was PBMCs. The sequence derives from a boy younger than 10 in good health and CMV-seronegative. The J gene is TRBJ2-2, the V gene TRBV6-1; the match to TRBD2 covers 8 bases. The CDR3 is CASSEQRGLGELFF. CDR3 nucleotide sequence: TGTGCCAGCAGTGAACAGCGGGGGCTCGGGGAGCTGTTTTTT.